A single sample is the source of the 13 T cell receptor beta chains below, sequenced in a study of OX40 agonist ivuxolimab in advanced cancers. Assay used: immunoSEQ multiplex PCR; TCRdb lists only in-frame clones, some missing. This sample carries 40,000 or so clones, around 82% of them seen once, and the ten largest clones take around 8%. Sequencing was performed on CD4+ or CD8+ T cells sorted from blood, taken in a trial of the OX40 agonist ivuxolimab. The receptors were gathered from an adult with an advanced solid tumor such as melanoma, head and neck, liver or kidney cancer.

The genes are TRBV18 and TRBJ1-1; TRBD1 might be the D (6 bases). This CDR3 has 14 amino acids. The V end lost 9 bases, the J end lost 2 bases, and 16 bases lay between the germline ends. Looked up from germline, CDR1 is KGHSH and CDR2 is LQKENI. CDR3 nucleotides: TGTGCCAGTAATAGACAGGCCCATAACACTGAAGCTTTCTTT. This sequence encodes CASNRQAHNTEAFF.

This chain joins TRBV10-3 and TRBJ2-7, with a tentative D call TRBD2 (6 bases). There are 13 residues in the CDR3. Germline CDR1 reads ENHRY; CDR2 reads SYGVKD. The germline V and J ends were trimmed by 5 bases and 2 bases, with 10 bases remaining between them. For the CDR3, the DNA is TGTGCCATCAGTTGGGAGGCAACCTACGAGCAGTACTTC. Translating it yields CAISWEATYEQYF.

V is TRBV7-9 and J is TRBJ1-1; D not resolved. V lost 1 base and J 4 bases, leaving 10 bases between the germline ends. The CDR3 sequence is 14 residues long. The germline V gene has CDR1 SEHNR and CDR2 FQNEAQ (reference sequence). The CDR3 loop is CASSLVVGFTEAFF. The DNA of the CDR3 is TGTGCCAGCAGCTTAGTTGTAGGGTTCACTGAAGCTTTCTTT.

V is TRBV30 and J is TRBJ2-1; D gene unclear. Germline assignment: CDR1 GTSNPN and CDR2 SVGIG (reference sequence). This CDR3 comprises 16 residues. The V gene lost 2 bases and the J gene lost 6 bases, with 20 bases spanning the gap. This CDR3 is CAWSRISAARSNEQFF. CDR3 in DNA: TGTGCCTGGAGTCGCATTTCGGCGGCGAGGTCCAATGAGCAGTTCTTC.

This chain uses TRBV18 with TRBJ1-2, with D unresolved. V was clipped by 3 bases and J by 5 bases, with 7 bases between them. The CDR3 consists of 12 residues. Germline V lookup: CDR1 KGHSH, CDR2 LQKENI. The CDR3 loop is CASSPSGYGYTF. CDR3 nucleotides: TGTGCCAGCTCACCGAGCGGGTATGGCTACACCTTC.

The chain has TRBV4-1 and TRBJ1-2; a weak D match, TRBD1 (5 bases). V was clipped by 0 bases and J by 4 bases, with 15 bases between them. Germline CDR1 reads MGHRA; CDR2 reads YSYEKL. There are 16 residues in the CDR3. The CDR3 is CASSQDGRTRAYGYTF. In nucleotides, the CDR3 is TGCGCCAGCAGCCAAGACGGCCGCACCAGGGCCTATGGCTACACCTTC.

The V gene is TRBV6-1, the J gene TRBJ1-2; possible D gene TRBD1, 5 bases. CDR1 is MNHNS and CDR2 is SASEGT in the germline V gene. The CDR3 is made up of 12 amino acids. The germline V and J ends were trimmed by 7 bases and 7 bases, with 13 bases remaining between them. CDR3 in DNA: TGTGCCAGCATTCGGGGGGAAAGTGGCTACACCTTC. As protein: CASIRGESGYTF.

The chain couples TRBV5-3 to TRBJ1-2; tentatively, D is TRBD1 (5 bases). TRBV5-3 is reported as an ORF; its role is uncertain. V gave up 4 bases and J gave up 3 bases, with 16 bases separating them. The CDR3 extends over 15 amino acids. For the CDR3, the DNA is TGTGCCAGAAGCCTCTCGGGACGAGGGGACTATGGCTACACCTTC. Translated, it gives CARSLSGRGDYGYTF.

The chain couples TRBV5-6 to TRBJ2-2, with TRBD1 matching over 12 bases. V lost 4 bases, J lost 4 bases, and 8 bases stayed unmatched. CDR3 length equals 17 residues. CDR1 is SGHDT and CDR2 is YYEEEE in the germline V gene. CDR3 loop: CASSRGTGGLSTGELFF. CDR3 sequence (DNA): TGTGCCAGCAGCCGAGGGACAGGGGGCTTGAGCACCGGGGAGCTGTTTTTT.

The genes are TRBV6-5 and TRBJ1-1; the D gene is possibly TRBD1 (6 bases). This CDR3 is 14 amino acids long. Between the trimmed V and J ends, which lost 8 bases and 5 bases, there was a span of 18 bases. Germline values: CDR1 MNHEY, CDR2 SVGAGI. The CDR3 nucleotides are TGTGCCAGCGCTATGCGGACTAGGGGGACTGAAGCTTTCTTT. Protein sequence: CASAMRTRGTEAFF.

This sequence joins TRBV27 and TRBJ1-5, with 10 nucleotides matching TRBD1. V lost 0 bases to trimming and J lost 5 bases; unmatched junction nucleotides: 4. This CDR3 comprises 16 residues. Per the germline V gene, CDR1 is MNHEY and CDR2 is SMNVEV (reference sequence). CDR3 coding DNA: TGTGCCAGCAGTTTATCGACAGGGACAGGGGATCAGCCCCAGCATTTT. Translating it yields CASSLSTGTGDQPQHF.

The chain combines TRBV19 with TRBJ1-1; D perhaps matches TRBD1 (6 bases). The CDR3 runs 16 residues. The V gene lost 6 bases and the J gene lost 1 base, with 18 bases spanning the gap. CDR1 and CDR2 (germline): LNHDA, SQIVND (reference sequence). The CDR3 region has the DNA TGTGCCAGTAGGTCGGGGGCGAATTGGGAGAACACTGAAGCTTTCTTT. Translated: CASRSGANWENTEAFF.

This clone has a single count. The CDR3 region has the DNA TGTGCCAGCAGGATCCTTATCTCCGGGCCCTACGAGCAGTACTTC. This sequence encodes CASRILISGPYEQYF. The V and J genes are TRBV2 and TRBJ2-7, with D unclear. Trimming took 6 bases from V and 2 from J, leaving 17 bases between them. Looked up from germline, CDR1 is SNHLY and CDR2 is FYNNEI. CDR3 length equals 15 residues.